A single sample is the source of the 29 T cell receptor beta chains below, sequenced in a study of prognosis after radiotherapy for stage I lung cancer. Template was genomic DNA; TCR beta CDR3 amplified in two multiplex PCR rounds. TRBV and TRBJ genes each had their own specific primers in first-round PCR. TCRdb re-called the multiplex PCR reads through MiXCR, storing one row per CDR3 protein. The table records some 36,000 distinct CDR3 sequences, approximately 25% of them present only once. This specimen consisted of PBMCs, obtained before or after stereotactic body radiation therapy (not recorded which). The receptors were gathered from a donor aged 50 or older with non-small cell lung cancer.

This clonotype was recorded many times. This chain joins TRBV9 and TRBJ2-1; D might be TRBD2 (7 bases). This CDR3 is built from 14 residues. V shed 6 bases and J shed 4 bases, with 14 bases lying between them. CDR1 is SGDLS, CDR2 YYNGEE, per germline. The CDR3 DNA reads TGTGCCAGCACCGGGGGGCTGTCTTACAATGAGCAGTTCTTC. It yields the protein CASTGGLSYNEQFF.

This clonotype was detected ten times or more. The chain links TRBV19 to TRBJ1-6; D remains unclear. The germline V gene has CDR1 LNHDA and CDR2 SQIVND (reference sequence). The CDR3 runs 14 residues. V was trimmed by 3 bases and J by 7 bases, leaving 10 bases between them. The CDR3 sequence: CASSISNFNSPLHF. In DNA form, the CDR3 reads TGTGCCAGTAGTATTTCTAACTTCAATTCACCCCTCCACTTT.

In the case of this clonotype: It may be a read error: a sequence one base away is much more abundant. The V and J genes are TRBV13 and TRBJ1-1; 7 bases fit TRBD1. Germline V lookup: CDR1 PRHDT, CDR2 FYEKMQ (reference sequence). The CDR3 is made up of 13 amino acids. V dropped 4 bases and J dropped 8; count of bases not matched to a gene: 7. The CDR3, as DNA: TGTGCCAGCAGCTCTGGACAGGTCCTCGAAGCTTTCTTT. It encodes CASSSGQVLEAFF.

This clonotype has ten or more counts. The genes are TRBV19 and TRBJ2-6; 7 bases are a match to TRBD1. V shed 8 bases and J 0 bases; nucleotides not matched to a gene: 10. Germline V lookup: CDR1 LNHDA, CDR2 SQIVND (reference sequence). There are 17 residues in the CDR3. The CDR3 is CASVRQGTGSGANVLTF. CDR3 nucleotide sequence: TGTGCCAGTGTCAGACAGGGTACCGGCTCTGGGGCCAACGTCCTGACTTTC.

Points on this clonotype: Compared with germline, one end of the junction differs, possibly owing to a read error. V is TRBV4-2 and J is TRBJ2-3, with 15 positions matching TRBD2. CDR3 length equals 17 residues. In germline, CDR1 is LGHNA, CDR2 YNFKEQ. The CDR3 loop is CAISQGGLAGGRDTQYF. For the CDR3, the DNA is TGTGCCATCAGCCAAGGGGGACTAGCGGGAGGTCGAGATACGCAGTATTTT.

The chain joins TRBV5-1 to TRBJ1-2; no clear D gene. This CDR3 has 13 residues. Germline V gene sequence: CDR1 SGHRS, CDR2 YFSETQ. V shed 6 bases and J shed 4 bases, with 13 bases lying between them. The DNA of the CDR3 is TGCGCCAGCATCAGTGGCAGGACCTATGGCTACACCTTC. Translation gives CASISGRTYGYTF.

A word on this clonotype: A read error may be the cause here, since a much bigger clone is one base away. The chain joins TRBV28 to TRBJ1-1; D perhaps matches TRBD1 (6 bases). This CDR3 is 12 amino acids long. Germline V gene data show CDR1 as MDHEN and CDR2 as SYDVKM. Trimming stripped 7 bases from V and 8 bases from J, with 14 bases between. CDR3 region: CASIPTGTEAFF. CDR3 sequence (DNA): TGTGCCAGCATTCCGACCGGGACAGAAGCTTTCTTT.

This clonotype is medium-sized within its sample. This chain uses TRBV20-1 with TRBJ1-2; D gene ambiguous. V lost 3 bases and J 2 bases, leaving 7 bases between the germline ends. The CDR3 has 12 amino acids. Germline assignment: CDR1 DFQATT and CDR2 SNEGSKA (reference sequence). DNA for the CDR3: TGCAGTGCTAGGTTGGGAAACTATGGCTACACCTTC. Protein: CSARLGNYGYTF.

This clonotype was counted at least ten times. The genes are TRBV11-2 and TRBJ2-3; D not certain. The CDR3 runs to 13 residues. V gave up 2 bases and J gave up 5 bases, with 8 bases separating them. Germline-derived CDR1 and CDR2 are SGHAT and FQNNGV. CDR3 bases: TGTGCCAGCAGCTTATCCTTTGTAGATACGCAGTATTTT. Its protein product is CASSLSFVDTQYF.

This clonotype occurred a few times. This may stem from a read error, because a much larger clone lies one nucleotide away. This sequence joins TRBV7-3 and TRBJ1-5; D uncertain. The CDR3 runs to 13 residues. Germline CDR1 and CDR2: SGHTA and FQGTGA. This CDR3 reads CASGLNANQPQHF. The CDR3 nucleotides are TGTGCCAGCGGCTTAAATGCAAATCAGCCCCAGCATTTT.

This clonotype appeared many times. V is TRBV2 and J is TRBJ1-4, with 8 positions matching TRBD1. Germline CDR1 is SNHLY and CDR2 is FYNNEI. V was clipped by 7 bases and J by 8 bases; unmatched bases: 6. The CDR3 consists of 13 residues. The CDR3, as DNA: TGTGCCAGCACCGGACAGGGCGGGGAAAAACTGTTTTTT. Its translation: CASTGQGGEKLFF.

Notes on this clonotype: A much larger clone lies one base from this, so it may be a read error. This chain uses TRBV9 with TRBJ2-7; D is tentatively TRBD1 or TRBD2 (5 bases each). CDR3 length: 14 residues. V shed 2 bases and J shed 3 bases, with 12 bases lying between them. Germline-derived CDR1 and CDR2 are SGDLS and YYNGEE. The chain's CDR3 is CASSVQAGSYEQYF. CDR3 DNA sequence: TGTGCCAGCAGCGTCCAGGCAGGGAGCTACGAGCAGTACTTC.

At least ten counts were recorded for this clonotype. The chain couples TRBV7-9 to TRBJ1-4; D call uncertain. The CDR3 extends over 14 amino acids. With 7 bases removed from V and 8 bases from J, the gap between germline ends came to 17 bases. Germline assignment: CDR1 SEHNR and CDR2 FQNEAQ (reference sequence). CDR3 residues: CASTYATDEEKLFF. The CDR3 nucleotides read TGTGCCAGCACCTACGCTACTGATGAGGAAAAACTGTTTTTT. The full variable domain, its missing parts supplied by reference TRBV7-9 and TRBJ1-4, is DTGVSQNPRHKITKRGQNVTFRCDPISEHNRLYWYRQTLGQGPEFLTYFQNEAQLEKSRLLSDRFSAERPKGSFSTLEIQRTEQGDSAMYLCASTYATDEEKLFFGSGTQLSVL.

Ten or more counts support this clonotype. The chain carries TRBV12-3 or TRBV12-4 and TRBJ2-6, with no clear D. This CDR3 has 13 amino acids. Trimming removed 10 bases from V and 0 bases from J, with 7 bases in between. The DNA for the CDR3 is TGTGCCACCCGGAGCTCTGGGGCCAACGTCCTGACTTTC. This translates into CATRSSGANVLTF.

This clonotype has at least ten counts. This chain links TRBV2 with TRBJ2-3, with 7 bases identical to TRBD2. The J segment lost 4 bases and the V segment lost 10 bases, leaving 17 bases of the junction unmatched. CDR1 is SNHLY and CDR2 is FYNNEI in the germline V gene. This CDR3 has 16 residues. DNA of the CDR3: TGTGCCATACACACTAGCGAAGTCTTTGGGGCAGATACGCAGTATTTT. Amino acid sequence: CAIHTSEVFGADTQYF. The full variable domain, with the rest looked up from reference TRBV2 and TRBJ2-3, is EPEVTQTPSHQVTQMGQEVILRCVPISNHLYFYWYRQILGQKVEFLVSFYNNEISEKSEIFDDQFSVERPDGSNFTLKIRSTKLEDSAMYFCAIHTSEVFGADTQYFGPGTRLTVL.

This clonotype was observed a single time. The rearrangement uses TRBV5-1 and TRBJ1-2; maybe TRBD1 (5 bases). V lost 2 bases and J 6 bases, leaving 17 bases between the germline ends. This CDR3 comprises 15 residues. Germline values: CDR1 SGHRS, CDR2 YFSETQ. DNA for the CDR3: TGCGCCAGCAGCTTTTCTGGGGGGTTGCAGGATGGCTACACCTTC. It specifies CASSFSGGLQDGYTF.

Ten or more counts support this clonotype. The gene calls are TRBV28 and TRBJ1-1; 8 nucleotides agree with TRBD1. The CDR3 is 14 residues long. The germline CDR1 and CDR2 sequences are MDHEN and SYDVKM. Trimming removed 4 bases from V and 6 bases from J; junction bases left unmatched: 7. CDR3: CASSYQGAIPEAFF. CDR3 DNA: TGTGCCAGCAGTTACCAGGGGGCAATCCCTGAAGCTTTCTTT.

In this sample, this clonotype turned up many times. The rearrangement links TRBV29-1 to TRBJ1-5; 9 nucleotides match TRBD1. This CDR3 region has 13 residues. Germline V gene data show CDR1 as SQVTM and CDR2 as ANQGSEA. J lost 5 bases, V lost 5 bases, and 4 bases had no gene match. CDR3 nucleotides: TGCAGCGTTTCGGACAGGGGAGATCAGCCCCAGCATTTT. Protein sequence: CSVSDRGDQPQHF. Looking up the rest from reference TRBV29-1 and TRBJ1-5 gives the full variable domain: SAVISQKPSRDICQRGTSLTIQCQVDSQVTMMFWYRQQPGQSLTLIATANQGSEATYESGFVIDKFPISRPNLTFSTLTVSNMSPEDSSIYLCSVSDRGDQPQHFGDGTRLSIL.

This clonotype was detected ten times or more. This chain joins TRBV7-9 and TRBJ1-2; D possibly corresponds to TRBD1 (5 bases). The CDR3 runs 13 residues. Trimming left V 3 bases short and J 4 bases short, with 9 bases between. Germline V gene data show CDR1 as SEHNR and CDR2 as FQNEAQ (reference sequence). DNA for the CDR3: TGTGCCAGCAGCTTCGGACAAAGCTATGGCTACACCTTC. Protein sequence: CASSFGQSYGYTF.

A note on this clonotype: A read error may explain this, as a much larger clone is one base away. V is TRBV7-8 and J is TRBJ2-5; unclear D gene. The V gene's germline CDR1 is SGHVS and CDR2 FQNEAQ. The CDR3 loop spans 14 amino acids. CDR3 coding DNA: TGTGCCAGCAGCTTAGGCCCACATACGGAGAACCAGTACTTC. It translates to CASSLGPHTENQYF.

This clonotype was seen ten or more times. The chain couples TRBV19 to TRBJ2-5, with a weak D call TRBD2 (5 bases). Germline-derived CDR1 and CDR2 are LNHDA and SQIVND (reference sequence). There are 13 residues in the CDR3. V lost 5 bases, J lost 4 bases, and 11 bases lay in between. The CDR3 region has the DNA TGTGCCAGTAGTGCGCCGGGGAGAGAGACCCAGTACTTC. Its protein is CASSAPGRETQYF.

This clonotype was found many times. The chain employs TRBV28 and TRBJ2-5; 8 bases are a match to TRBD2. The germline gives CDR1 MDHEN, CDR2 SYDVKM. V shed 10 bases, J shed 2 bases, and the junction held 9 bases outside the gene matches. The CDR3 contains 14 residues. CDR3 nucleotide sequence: TGTGCCATCCGACGGGGGGGTTCGCAAGAGACCCAGTACTTC. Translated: CAIRRGGSQETQYF.

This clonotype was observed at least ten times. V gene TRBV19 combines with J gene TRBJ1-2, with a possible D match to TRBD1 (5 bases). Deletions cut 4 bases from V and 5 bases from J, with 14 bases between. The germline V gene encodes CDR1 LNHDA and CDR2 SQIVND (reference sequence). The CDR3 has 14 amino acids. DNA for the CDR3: TGTGCCAGTAGTAGTGGAAGGGGATCTTATGGCTACACCTTC. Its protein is CASSSGRGSYGYTF. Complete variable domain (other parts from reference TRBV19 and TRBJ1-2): DGGITQSPKYLFRKEGQNVTLSCEQNLNHDAMYWYRQDPGQGLRLIYYSQIVNDFQKGDIAEGYSVSREKKESFPLTVTSAQKNPTAFYLCASSSGRGSYGYTFGSGTRLTVV.

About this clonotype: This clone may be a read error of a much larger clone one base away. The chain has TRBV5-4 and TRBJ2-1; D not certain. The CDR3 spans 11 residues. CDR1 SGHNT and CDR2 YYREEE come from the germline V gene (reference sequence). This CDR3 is CASSLLNDQFF. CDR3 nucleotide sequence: TGTGCCAGCAGCTTACTGAATGATCAGTTCTTC.

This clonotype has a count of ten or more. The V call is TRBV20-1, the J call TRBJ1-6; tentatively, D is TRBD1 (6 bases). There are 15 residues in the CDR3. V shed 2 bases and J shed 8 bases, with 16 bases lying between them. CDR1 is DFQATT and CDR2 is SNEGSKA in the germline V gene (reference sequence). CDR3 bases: TGCAGTGCTAGATCCCAGGGGACCGACGATTCACCCCTCCACTTT. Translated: CSARSQGTDDSPLHF.

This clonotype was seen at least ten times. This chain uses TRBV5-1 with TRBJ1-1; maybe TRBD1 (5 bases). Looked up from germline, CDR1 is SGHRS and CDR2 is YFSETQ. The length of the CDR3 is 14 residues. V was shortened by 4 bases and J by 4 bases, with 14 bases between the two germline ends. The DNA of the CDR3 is TGCGCCAGCAGCCCAGACGGCAGGGTCACTGAAGCTTTCTTT. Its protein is CASSPDGRVTEAFF. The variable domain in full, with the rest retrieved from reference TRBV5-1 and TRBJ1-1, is KAGVTQTPRYLIKTRGQQVTLSCSPISGHRSVSWYQQTPGQGLQFLFEYFSETQRNKGNFPGRFSGRQFSNSRSEMNVSTLELGDSALYLCASSPDGRVTEAFFGQGTRLTVV.

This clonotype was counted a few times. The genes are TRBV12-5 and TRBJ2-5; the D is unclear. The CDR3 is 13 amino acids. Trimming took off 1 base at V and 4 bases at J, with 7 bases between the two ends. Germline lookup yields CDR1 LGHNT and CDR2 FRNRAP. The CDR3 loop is CASGLAGGETQYF. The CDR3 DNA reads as TGTGCTAGTGGTTTGGCCGGTGGAGAGACCCAGTACTTC.

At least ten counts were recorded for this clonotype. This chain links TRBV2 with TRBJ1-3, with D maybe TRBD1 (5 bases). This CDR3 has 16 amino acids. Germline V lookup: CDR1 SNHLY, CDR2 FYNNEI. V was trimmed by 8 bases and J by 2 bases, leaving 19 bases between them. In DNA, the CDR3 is TGTGCCAGCCGCTACGGGGAGGGCAGGGCTGGAAACACCATATATTTT. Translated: CASRYGEGRAGNTIYF. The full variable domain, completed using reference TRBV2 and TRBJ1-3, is EPEVTQTPSHQVTQMGQEVILRCVPISNHLYFYWYRQILGQKVEFLVSFYNNEISEKSEIFDDQFSVERPDGSNFTLKIRSTKLEDSAMYFCASRYGEGRAGNTIYFGEGSWLTVV.

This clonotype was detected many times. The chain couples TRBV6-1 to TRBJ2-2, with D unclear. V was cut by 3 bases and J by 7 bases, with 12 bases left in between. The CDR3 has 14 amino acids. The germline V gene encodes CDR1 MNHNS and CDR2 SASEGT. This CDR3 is CASSELGRGGELFF. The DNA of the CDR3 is TGTGCCAGCAGTGAGTTAGGTCGTGGCGGGGAGCTGTTTTTT.